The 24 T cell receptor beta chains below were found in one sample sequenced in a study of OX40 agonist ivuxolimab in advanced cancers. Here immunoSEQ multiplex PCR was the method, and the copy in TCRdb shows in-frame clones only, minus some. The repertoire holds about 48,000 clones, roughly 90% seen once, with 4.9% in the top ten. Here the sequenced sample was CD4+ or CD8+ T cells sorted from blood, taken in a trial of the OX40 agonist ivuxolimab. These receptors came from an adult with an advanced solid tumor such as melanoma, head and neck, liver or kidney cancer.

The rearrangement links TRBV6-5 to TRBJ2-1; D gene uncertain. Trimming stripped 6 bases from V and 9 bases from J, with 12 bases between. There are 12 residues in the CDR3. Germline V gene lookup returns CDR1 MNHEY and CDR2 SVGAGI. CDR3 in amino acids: CASSVPGPEQFF. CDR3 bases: TGTGCCAGCAGCGTACCCGGACCTGAGCAGTTCTTC.

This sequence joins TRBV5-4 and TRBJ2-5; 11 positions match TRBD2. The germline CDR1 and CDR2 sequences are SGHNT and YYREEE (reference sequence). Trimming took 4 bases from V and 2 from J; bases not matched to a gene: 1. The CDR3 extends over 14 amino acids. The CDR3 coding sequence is TGTGCCAGCAGCCTAGCGGGGGGTCAAGAGACCCAGTACTTC. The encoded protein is CASSLAGGQETQYF.

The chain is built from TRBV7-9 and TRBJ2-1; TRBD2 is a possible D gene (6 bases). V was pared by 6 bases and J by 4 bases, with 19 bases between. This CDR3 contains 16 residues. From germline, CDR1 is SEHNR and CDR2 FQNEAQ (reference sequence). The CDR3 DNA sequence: TGTGCCAGCAGTCCCCGGACGGAAGGGACTTACAATGAGCAGTTCTTC. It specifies CASSPRTEGTYNEQFF.

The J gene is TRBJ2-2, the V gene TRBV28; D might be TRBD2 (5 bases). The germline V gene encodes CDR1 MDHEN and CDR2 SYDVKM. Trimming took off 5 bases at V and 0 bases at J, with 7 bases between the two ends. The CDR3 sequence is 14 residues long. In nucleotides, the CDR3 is TGTGCCAGCAGTACCGGGACGAACACCGGGGAGCTGTTTTTT. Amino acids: CASSTGTNTGELFF.

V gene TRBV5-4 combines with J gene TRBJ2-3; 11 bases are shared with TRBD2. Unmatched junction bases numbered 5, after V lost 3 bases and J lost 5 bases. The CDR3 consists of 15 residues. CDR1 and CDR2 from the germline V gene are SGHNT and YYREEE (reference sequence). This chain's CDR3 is CASSSYSGRGDTQYF. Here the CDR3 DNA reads TGTGCCAGCAGCTCCTATAGCGGGAGGGGAGATACGCAGTATTTT.

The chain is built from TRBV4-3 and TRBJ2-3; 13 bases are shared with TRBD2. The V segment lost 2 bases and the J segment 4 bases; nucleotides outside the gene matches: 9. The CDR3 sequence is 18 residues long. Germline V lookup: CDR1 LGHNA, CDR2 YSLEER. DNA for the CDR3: TGCGCCAGCAGCCAACTAACGGGACTAGCGGGAATTTCAGATACGCAGTATTTT. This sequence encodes CASSQLTGLAGISDTQYF.

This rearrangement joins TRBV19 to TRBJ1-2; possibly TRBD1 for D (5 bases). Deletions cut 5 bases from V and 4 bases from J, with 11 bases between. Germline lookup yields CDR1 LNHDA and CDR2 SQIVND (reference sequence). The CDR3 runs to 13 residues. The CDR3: CASSGRGAYGYTF. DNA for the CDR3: TGTGCCAGTAGTGGGCGGGGCGCCTATGGCTACACCTTC.

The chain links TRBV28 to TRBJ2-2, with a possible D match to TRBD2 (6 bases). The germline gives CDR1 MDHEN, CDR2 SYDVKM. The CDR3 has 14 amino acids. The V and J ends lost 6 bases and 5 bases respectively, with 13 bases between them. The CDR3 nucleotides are TGTGCCAGCAGGCTTGCTGGGGGGACCGGGGAGCTGTTTTTT. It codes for CASRLAGGTGELFF.

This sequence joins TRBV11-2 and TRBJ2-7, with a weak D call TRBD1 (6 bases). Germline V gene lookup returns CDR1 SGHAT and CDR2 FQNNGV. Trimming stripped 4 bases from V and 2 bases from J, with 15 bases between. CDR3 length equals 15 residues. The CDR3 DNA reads TGTGCCAGCAGCTCCACCGGGACATCCACCTACGAGCAGTACTTC. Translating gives CASSSTGTSTYEQYF.

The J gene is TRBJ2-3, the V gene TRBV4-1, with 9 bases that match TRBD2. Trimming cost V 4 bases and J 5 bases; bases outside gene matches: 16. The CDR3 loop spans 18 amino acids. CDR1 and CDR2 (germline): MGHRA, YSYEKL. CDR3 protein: CASSPHPLAGLGLDTQYF. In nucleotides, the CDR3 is TGCGCCAGCAGCCCCCATCCGCTAGCGGGGTTGGGCTTAGATACGCAGTATTTT.

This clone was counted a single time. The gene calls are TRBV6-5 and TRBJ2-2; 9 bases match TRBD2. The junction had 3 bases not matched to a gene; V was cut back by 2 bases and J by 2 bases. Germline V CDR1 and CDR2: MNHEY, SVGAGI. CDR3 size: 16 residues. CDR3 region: CASSYGAGGNTGELFF. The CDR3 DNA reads TGTGCCAGCAGTTACGGAGCGGGGGGTAACACCGGGGAGCTGTTTTTT.

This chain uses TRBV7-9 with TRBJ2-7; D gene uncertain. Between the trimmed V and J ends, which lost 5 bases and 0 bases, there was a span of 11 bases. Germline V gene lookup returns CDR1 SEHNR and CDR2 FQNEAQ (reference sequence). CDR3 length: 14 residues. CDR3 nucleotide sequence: TGTGCCAGCAGCCCACCACGGAGCTCCTACGAGCAGTACTTC. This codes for CASSPPRSSYEQYF.

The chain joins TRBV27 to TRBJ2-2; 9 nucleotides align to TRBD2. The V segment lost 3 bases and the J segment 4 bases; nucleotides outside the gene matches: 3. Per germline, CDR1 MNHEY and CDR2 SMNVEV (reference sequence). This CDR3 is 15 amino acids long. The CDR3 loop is CASSLGTSSTGELFF. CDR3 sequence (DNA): TGTGCCAGCAGTTTGGGGACTAGCAGCACCGGGGAGCTGTTTTTT.

The CDR3 here is CASSLGVNQPQHF. The CDR3 nucleotides read TGCGCCAGCAGCTTGGGAGTCAATCAGCCCCAGCATTTT. This chain joins TRBV5-1 and TRBJ1-5, with D uncertain. Deletions cut 0 bases from V and 3 bases from J, with 4 bases between. Per the germline V gene, CDR1 is SGHRS and CDR2 is YFSETQ. This CDR3 is 13 amino acids long.

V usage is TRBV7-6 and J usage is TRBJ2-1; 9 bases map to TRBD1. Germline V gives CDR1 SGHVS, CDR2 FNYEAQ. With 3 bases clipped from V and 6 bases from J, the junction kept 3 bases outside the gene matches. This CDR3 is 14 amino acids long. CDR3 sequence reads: CASSFRDRVNEQFF. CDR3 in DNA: TGTGCCAGCAGCTTCCGGGACAGGGTCAATGAGCAGTTCTTC.

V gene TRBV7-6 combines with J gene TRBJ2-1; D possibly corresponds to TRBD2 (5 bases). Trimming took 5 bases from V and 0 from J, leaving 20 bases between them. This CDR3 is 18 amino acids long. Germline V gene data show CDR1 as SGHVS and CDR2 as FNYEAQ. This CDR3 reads CASSQWGAAAPSYNEQFF. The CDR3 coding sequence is TGTGCCAGCAGCCAATGGGGAGCAGCCGCCCCCTCCTACAATGAGCAGTTCTTC.

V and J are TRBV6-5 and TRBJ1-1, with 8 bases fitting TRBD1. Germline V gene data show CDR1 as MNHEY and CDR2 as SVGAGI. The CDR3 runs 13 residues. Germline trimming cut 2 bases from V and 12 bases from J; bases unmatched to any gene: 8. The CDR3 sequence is CASSYLTGDGPFF. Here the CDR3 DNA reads TGTGCCAGCAGTTACCTGACAGGGGACGGCCCTTTCTTT.

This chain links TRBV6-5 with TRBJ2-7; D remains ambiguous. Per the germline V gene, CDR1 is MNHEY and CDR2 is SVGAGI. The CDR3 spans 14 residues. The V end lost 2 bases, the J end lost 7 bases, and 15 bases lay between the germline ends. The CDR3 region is CASSYDSGVGEQYF. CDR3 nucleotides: TGTGCCAGCAGTTACGATTCTGGCGTTGGGGAGCAGTACTTC.

CDR3 DNA sequence: TGTGCCAGCAGCCCCTGGCGACAGGGGGCCTACGAGCAGTACTTC. It codes for CASSPWRQGAYEQYF. This chain joins TRBV9 and TRBJ2-7; 9 bases fit TRBD1. Germline loops: CDR1 SGDLS, CDR2 YYNGEE. The junction had 7 bases not matched to a gene; V was cut back by 4 bases and J by 2 bases. CDR3 length equals 15 residues.

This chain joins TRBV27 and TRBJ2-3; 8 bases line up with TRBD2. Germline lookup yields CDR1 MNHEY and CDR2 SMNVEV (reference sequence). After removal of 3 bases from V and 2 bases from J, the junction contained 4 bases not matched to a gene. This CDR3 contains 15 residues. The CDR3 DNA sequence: TGTGCCAGCAGTTTTCAAGCGGGAGTCACAGATACGCAGTATTTT. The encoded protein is CASSFQAGVTDTQYF.

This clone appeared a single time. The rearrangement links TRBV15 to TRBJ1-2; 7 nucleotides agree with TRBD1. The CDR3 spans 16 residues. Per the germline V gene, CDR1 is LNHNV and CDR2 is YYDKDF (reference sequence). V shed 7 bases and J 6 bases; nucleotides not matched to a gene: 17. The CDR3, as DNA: TGTGCCACCAAGTCCCCAGGACAGGCCCTTGAGGATGGCTACACCTTC. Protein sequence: CATKSPGQALEDGYTF.

This CDR3 reads CASSLSPLYEQYF. The CDR3 region has the DNA TGTGCCAGCAGTTTATCCCCCCTCTACGAGCAGTACTTC. This chain links TRBV27 with TRBJ2-7; D is unresolved. Trimming left V 0 bases short and J 3 bases short, with 6 bases between. Germline V lookup: CDR1 MNHEY, CDR2 SMNVEV (reference sequence). There are 13 residues in the CDR3.

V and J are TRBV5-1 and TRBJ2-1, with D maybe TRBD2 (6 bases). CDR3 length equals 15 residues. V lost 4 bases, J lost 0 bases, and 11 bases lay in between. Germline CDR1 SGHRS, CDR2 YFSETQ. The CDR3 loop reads CASSRGLSSYNEQFF. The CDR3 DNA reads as TGCGCCAGCAGCCGGGGACTGAGCTCCTACAATGAGCAGTTCTTC.

The CDR3 DNA follows: TGTGCCAGCAGTTATCGGTTAACAGATACGCAGTATTTT. It yields the protein CASSYRLTDTQYF. This sequence joins TRBV11-2 and TRBJ2-3; D gene ambiguous. The germline V gene has CDR1 SGHAT and CDR2 FQNNGV. V was pared by 6 bases and J by 3 bases, with 10 bases between. The CDR3 sequence is 13 residues long.